This T cell receptor beta chain was identified in a study of T cell changes during pregnancy in multiple sclerosis (dated by TCRdb to about 2019). In terms of the full investigation: In women with multiple sclerosis, the researchers looked at how the T cell repertoire shifted as pregnancy progressed.

In regard to this clone: Its antigen remains unidentified. Nothing much larger sits one base from this clone, and base qualities are not available.

Library preparation was by the immunoSEQ multiplex PCR assay. TCRdb retrieved this table from immuneACCESS and kept in-frame rearrangements only. Not all clones are present; in checked studies, unresolved V genes account for under half, and no reason is known for the remainder. The sample table lists around 110,000 clones, 85% to 95% of them with a count of one. The ten largest clonotypes hold more than 0.65% of the sample. CDR3 length: 16 amino acids, cysteine to phenylalanine. Only CDR3 DNA is held: 48 bases, read in frame from base 1. Taken from the germline V gene (reference sequence), the CDR1 and CDR2 loops are LNHDA and SQIVND. V and J are truncated by 7 bases and 4 bases respectively, leaving an intervening sequence of 19 bases.

The V and J genes are TRBV19 and TRBJ1-4; the D gene is perhaps TRBD1, from 6 matching bases. The input for sequencing was peripheral blood, taken in the third trimester of pregnancy. This TCR was recovered from a female donor in good health, enrolled as a control in a pregnancy study. The DNA sequence follows: TGTGCCAGTACCCATATGCGGGGGCCCGGTAATGAAAAACTGTTTTTT. Its amino acids are CASTHMRGPGNEKLFF.